These 17 T cell receptor beta chains were all obtained from the same sample, sequenced in a study of breast tumors, draining lymph nodes, adjacent tissues. The lymph nodes were axillary draining lymph nodes from breast cancer patients. MiXCR, applied by TCRdb to the multiplex PCR reads, yields one record per CDR3 protein. The sample comprises 270,000 or so distinct CDR3 sequences, around 30% of which are singletons, and roughly 1.1% rests with the top ten. Source material: axillary lymph node tissue. The receptor set was obtained from a female donor with breast cancer. Some clones in this sample may be carry-over from other donors' samples.

This clonotype was counted ten times or more. The chain carries TRBV11-2 and TRBJ2-5; 8 nucleotides agree with TRBD2. Germline CDR1 SGHAT, CDR2 FQNNGV. J was trimmed by 4 bases and V by 6 bases; bases with no gene match: 7. This CDR3 is built from 14 residues. CDR3 sequence reads: CASSRGRSPETQYF. In DNA form, the CDR3 reads TGTGCCAGCAGTCGCGGGAGGAGTCCAGAGACCCAGTACTTC. Variable domain in full (rest from reference TRBV11-2 and TRBJ2-5): EAGVAQSPRYKIIEKRQSVAFWCNPISGHATLYWYQQILGQGPKLLIQFQNNGVVDDSQLPKDRFSAERLKGVDSTLKIQPAKLEDSAVYLCASSRGRSPETQYFGPGTRLLVL.

This clonotype was picked up many times. The V gene is TRBV5-1, the J gene TRBJ2-5; D is perhaps TRBD1 or TRBD2 (5 bases each). Trimming cost V 4 bases and J 5 bases, with 18 bases left between them. Germline V gives CDR1 SGHRS, CDR2 YFSETQ. This CDR3 is 15 amino acids long. This CDR3 reads CASSDRDRPTETQYF. CDR3 nucleotide sequence: TGCGCCAGCAGCGACCGGGACCGCCCGACGGAGACCCAGTACTTC. Full variable domain (rest looked up from reference TRBV5-1 and TRBJ2-5): KAGVTQTPRYLIKTRGQQVTLSCSPISGHRSVSWYQQTPGQGLQFLFEYFSETQRNKGNFPGRFSGRQFSNSRSEMNVSTLELGDSALYLCASSDRDRPTETQYFGPGTRLLVL.

This clonotype was detected many times. This rearrangement joins TRBV20-1 to TRBJ1-5; tentatively, D is TRBD1 (5 bases). Germline V lookup: CDR1 DFQATT, CDR2 SNEGSKA (reference sequence). V lost 5 bases and J lost 7, with 21 bases in between. The CDR3 covers 15 residues. In nucleotides, the CDR3 is TGCAGTGCTGGGGGGATGGTGGACACGGGGCAGCCCCAGCATTTT. Amino acid sequence: CSAGGMVDTGQPQHF.

Note on this clonotype: A read error may produce the germline difference seen at one junction end. CDR3 sequence (DNA): TGTGCCAGCAGCTACGAAAGAGCGGGAGGCGGCCCAGATCCGCAGTATTTT. It is translated as CASSYERAGGGPDPQYF. The V gene is TRBV7-9, the J gene TRBJ2-3; 9 nucleotides align to TRBD2. CDR3 size: 17 residues. CDR1 is SEHNR and CDR2 is FQNEAQ in the germline V gene (reference sequence).

Of note for this clonotype: The CDR3 end shows no conserved phenylalanine or tryptophan, and so a read error is likely. This chain uses TRBV4-1 with TRBJ2-1; 10 bases agree with TRBD2. Germline assignment: CDR1 MGHRA and CDR2 YSYEKL. Germline trimming cut 0 bases from V and 12 bases from J; bases unmatched to any gene: 5. This CDR3 has 14 amino acids. CDR3 sequence (DNA): TGCGCCAGCAGCCAAGAAGCGGGAGGGAATCGGCAGTTCTCC. It is translated as CASSQEAGGNRQFS.

This clonotype occurred many times. The chain has TRBV24-1 and TRBJ2-1; 7 bases agree with TRBD2. Trimming removed 4 bases from V and 6 bases from J; junction bases left unmatched: 5. The CDR3 has 14 residues. Germline lookup yields CDR1 KGHDR and CDR2 SFDVKD. CDR3 region: CATSDTGLTNEQFF. CDR3 sequence (DNA): TGTGCCACCAGTGACACGGGACTAACCAATGAGCAGTTCTTC.

Notes on this clonotype: A read error may produce the germline difference seen at one junction end. The chain uses TRBV7-2 and TRBJ2-3; no definite D call. This CDR3 is built from 12 residues. Germline CDR1 and CDR2: SGHTA and FQGNSA. The CDR3 DNA sequence: TGCGCCAGCAGCTTGGGTACAGATCCGCAGTATTTT. Protein: CASSLGTDPQYF.

This clonotype was found a few times. The CDR3 DNA follows: TGTGCCAGCAGTTGGGACTATCTATCATACGAGCAGTACTTC. This sequence encodes CASSWDYLSYEQYF. The chain uses TRBV27 and TRBJ2-7, with 7 bases identical to TRBD2. The CDR3 spans 14 residues. Germline loops: CDR1 MNHEY, CDR2 SMNVEV (reference sequence). The V and J ends lost 4 bases and 4 bases, in that order; junction bases with no gene match: 7.

Turning to this clonotype: A much larger clone lies one base from this, so it may be a read error. This chain links TRBV7-8 with TRBJ1-4, with D unresolved. The CDR3 runs 16 residues. Germline CDR1 is SGHVS and CDR2 is FQNEAQ. The CDR3 region has the DNA TGTGCCGGCAGCTTAGGAGTCCAGGTGACTAATGAAAAACTGCTTTTT. Its protein product is CAGSLGVQVTNEKLLF.

Of note for this clonotype: This may arise from a read error, as a much more abundant clone is one base away. This chain joins TRBV24-1 and TRBJ1-2, with D possibly being TRBD1 (5 bases). V lost 11 bases, J lost 4 bases, and 16 bases lay in between. The CDR3 is 13 residues long. Germline lookup yields CDR1 KGHDR and CDR2 SFDVKD. The chain's CDR3 is CASSLPTGYGYTF. The CDR3 DNA is TGTGCCAGCTCACTCCCTACAGGCTATGGCTACACCTTC.

This clonotype was detected ten times or more. The chain combines TRBV5-6 with TRBJ2-7, with 10 bases matching TRBD2. Germline V lookup: CDR1 SGHDT, CDR2 YYEEEE. The CDR3 sequence is 15 residues long. J gave up 1 base and V 4 bases, and 5 bases lay outside the gene matches. CDR3 loop: CASSAWTSGSYEQYF. CDR3 coding DNA: TGTGCCAGCAGCGCCTGGACTAGCGGATCCTACGAGCAGTACTTC.

In its sample, this clonotype was seen many times. CDR3 loop: CASETDGRGTF. CDR3 bases: TGTGCCAGCGAGACAGACGGCCGCGGCACCTTC. The chain recombines TRBV30 with TRBJ1-2; D possibly corresponds to TRBD1 (5 bases). This CDR3 has 11 residues. Germline CDR1 GTSNPN, CDR2 SVGIG (reference sequence). Trimming left V 8 bases short and J 13 bases short, with 20 bases between.

This chain links TRBV3-1 with TRBJ2-2; 13 positions agree with TRBD2. CDR1 is LGHDT, CDR2 YNNKEL, per germline (reference sequence). The CDR3 runs 18 residues. V lost 1 base and J lost 1; bases outside the gene matches: 3. In nucleotides, the CDR3 is TGTGCCAGCAGCCAAGGACTAGCGGGAGGACAGAACACCGGGGAGCTGTTTTTT. Protein: CASSQGLAGGQNTGELFF.

This clonotype has at least ten counts. The J gene is TRBJ1-4, the V gene TRBV20-1, with D possibly matching TRBD1 (6 bases). CDR1 is DFQATT, CDR2 SNEGSKA, per germline (reference sequence). CDR3 length: 15 residues. This CDR3 is CGGQPKIQTNEKLFF. The CDR3 DNA reads as TGCGGAGGACAGCCAAAAATTCAAACTAATGAAAAACTGTTTTTT.

The table lists this clonotype with many counts. This chain connects TRBV20-1 to TRBJ2-7; 7 nucleotides agree with TRBD1. This CDR3 comprises 14 residues. The germline V gene has CDR1 DFQATT and CDR2 SNEGSKA (reference sequence). V lost 3 bases and J lost 3; bases outside the gene matches: 8. The CDR3 here is CSASGGQDLYEQYF. In DNA, the CDR3 is TGCAGTGCTAGTGGAGGACAGGATCTCTACGAGCAGTACTTC.

This clonotype came up once. V gene TRBV10-3 combines with J gene TRBJ1-2; D gene ambiguous. Per the germline V gene, CDR1 is ENHRY and CDR2 is SYGVKD. Trimming cost V 0 bases and J 8 bases, with 10 bases left between them. This CDR3 comprises 13 residues. CDR3 amino acids: CAISESGFLGYTF. Written as DNA, the CDR3 is TGTGCCATCAGTGAGTCCGGCTTCCTAGGCTACACCTTC.

Concerning this clonotype: A much larger clone differs by one base, so this may be a read error. CDR3 region: CASSLFGTSVYNEQSF. CDR3 DNA sequence: TGCGCCAGCAGCTTGTTCGGGACTAGCGTATACAATGAGCAGTCCTTC. This chain links TRBV5-1 with TRBJ2-1; 10 nucleotides match TRBD2. CDR3 length: 16 amino acids. Per the germline V gene, CDR1 is SGHRS and CDR2 is YFSETQ.